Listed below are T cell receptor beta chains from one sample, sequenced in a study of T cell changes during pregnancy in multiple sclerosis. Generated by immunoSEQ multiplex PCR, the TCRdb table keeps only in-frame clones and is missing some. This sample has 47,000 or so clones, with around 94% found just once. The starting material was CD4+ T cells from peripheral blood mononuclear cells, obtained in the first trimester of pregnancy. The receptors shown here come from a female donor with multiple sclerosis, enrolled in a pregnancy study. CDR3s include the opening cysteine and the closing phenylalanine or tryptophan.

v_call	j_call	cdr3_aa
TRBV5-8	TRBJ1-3	CASSYDRASGNTIYF
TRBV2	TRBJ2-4	CAGQGAGKNIQYF
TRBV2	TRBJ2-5	CASRNRDFQETQYF
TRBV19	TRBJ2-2	CASSISGAYTGELFF
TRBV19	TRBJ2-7	CASSVKTGSYEQYF
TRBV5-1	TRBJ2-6	CASSLAAGGANVLTF
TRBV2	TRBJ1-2	CASSAWTGGGYTF
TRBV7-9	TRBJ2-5	CASSPDLETQYF
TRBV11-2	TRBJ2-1	CASSYRGRQFF
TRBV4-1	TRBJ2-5	CASSQVLGSGGAGGTQYF
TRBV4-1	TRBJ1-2	CASSQPRWRGYTF